Following are 18 T cell receptor beta chains from one sample sequenced in a study of chemoradiotherapy in HPV16-positive cancers. TCRdb's table, derived via immunoSEQ multiplex PCR, lists solely in-frame clones and lacks some. This table has roughly 28,000 clones, around 90% appearing once. The material was blood, obtained from a patient who underwent chemoradiotherapy. The receptors were sampled from a human donor with HPV-associated anogenital cancer.

J is TRBJ2-7 and V is TRBV25-1, with 8 bases identical to TRBD1. The junction had 7 bases not matched to a gene; V was cut back by 6 bases and J by 6 bases. CDR1 and CDR2 from the germline V gene are MGHDK and SYGVNS. The CDR3 covers 13 residues. The CDR3 sequence: CASSSTGGGEQYF. The CDR3, as DNA: TGTGCCAGCAGCTCCACAGGGGGAGGCGAGCAGTACTTC.

V gene TRBV7-9 combines with J gene TRBJ2-5; D is unresolved. The CDR3 is 15 amino acids. Germline V gene sequence: CDR1 SEHNR, CDR2 FQNEAQ (reference sequence). The ends were cut back, 1 base at V and 1 base at J, with 10 bases in the middle. CDR3 coding DNA: TGTGCCAGCAGCTTAGTCGCCAGGTTCCAAGAGACCCAGTACTTC. Protein: CASSLVARFQETQYF.

This chain uses TRBV5-6 with TRBJ2-5; D remains ambiguous. Germline-derived CDR1 and CDR2 are SGHDT and YYEEEE. V lost 1 base and J lost 2, with 15 bases in between. The CDR3 consists of 16 residues. CDR3: CASSLLPGRDQETQYF. DNA of the CDR3: TGTGCCAGCAGCTTGTTACCCGGTAGGGATCAAGAGACCCAGTACTTC.

The chain links TRBV28 to TRBJ1-6; D might be TRBD1 (6 bases). CDR1 is MDHEN and CDR2 is SYDVKM in the germline V gene. Trimming left V 1 base short and J 7 bases short, with 11 bases between. The CDR3 contains 15 residues. CDR3 loop: CASSLSGGRNSPLHF. The CDR3 DNA follows: TGTGCCAGCAGTTTATCTGGGGGCCGGAATTCACCCCTCCACTTT.

The chain joins TRBV5-1 to TRBJ2-7; 10 nucleotides agree with TRBD2. CDR3 size: 14 residues. Per the germline V gene, CDR1 is SGHRS and CDR2 is YFSETQ. V was pared by 1 base and J by 4 bases, with 2 bases of the junction left unmatched. CDR3 nucleotides: TGCGCCAGCAGCTTGACGACTAGCGGGTACGAGCAGTACTTC. It codes for CASSLTTSGYEQYF.

The chain employs TRBV29-1 and TRBJ2-2, with 9 bases aligning to TRBD1. V shed 5 bases and J 5 bases; nucleotides not matched to a gene: 12. The CDR3 runs to 16 residues. Germline assignment: CDR1 SQVTM and CDR2 ANQGSEA. The chain's CDR3 is CSVSGQGGFKTGELFF. In nucleotides, the CDR3 is TGCAGCGTTTCGGGACAGGGTGGGTTTAAAACCGGGGAGCTGTTTTTT.

This clone was found a few times. The chain has TRBV18 and TRBJ1-4; D is uncertain. Germline values: CDR1 KGHSH, CDR2 LQKENI. V lost 0 bases, J lost 3 bases, and 11 bases lay in between. CDR3 length: 16 amino acids. CDR3 coding DNA: TGTGCCAGCTCACCACCTTCCTACTTGGCTAATGAAAAACTGTTTTTT. This encodes CASSPPSYLANEKLFF.

The chain carries TRBV18 and TRBJ2-1, with D uncertain. Germline V gives CDR1 KGHSH, CDR2 LQKENI. CDR3 length: 15 residues. V was pared by 3 bases and J by 3 bases, with 12 bases between. The CDR3 here is CASSPRDAIYNEQFF. The CDR3 nucleotides are TGTGCCAGCTCACCCAGAGATGCTATCTACAATGAGCAGTTCTTC.

This clone appeared a single time. This chain links TRBV29-1 with TRBJ1-1; 8 nucleotides line up with TRBD1. The CDR3 has 11 residues. CDR1 SQVTM and CDR2 ANQGSEA come from the germline V gene. V gave up 7 bases and J gave up 6 bases; unmatched junction bases: 4. The CDR3 sequence: CSAGQGAEAFF. The CDR3 region has the DNA TGCAGCGCCGGACAGGGTGCTGAAGCTTTCTTT.

The chain couples TRBV10-3 to TRBJ1-2; unclear D gene. Germline V lookup: CDR1 ENHRY, CDR2 SYGVKD. The CDR3 sequence is 13 residues long. The CDR3 sequence: CANRGSRNYGYTF. CDR3 sequence (DNA): TGTGCTAATCGAGGCAGTAGAAACTATGGCTACACCTTC.

V gene TRBV7-5 combines with J gene TRBJ2-5; TRBD2 is the table's D call and was not checked against the DNA. TRBV7-5 is designated a pseudogene. CDR3 length: 15 residues. CDR3 sequence: CASSLPFSGQETQYF. CDR3 DNA sequence: TGTGCCAGCAGCTTACCCTTCTCCGGCCAAGAGACCCAGTACTTC.

The chain has TRBV5-1 and TRBJ2-7, with TRBD2 identical over 7 bases. The germline V gene encodes CDR1 SGHRS and CDR2 YFSETQ. The CDR3 spans 13 residues. V was pared by 4 bases and J by 0 bases, with 1 base of the junction left unmatched. In DNA form, the CDR3 reads TGCGCCAGCAGCAGGACTAGCTCCTACGAGCAGTACTTC. This encodes CASSRTSSYEQYF. Combining the CDR3 with reference TRBV5-1 and TRBJ2-7 gives the whole variable domain KAGVTQTPRYLIKTRGQQVTLSCSPISGHRSVSWYQQTPGQGLQFLFEYFSETQRNKGNFPGRFSGRQFSNSRSEMNVSTLELGDSALYLCASSRTSSYEQYFGPGTRLTVT.

CDR3 region: CASRSSGGPDNEQFF. CDR3 nucleotide sequence: TGTGCCAGCAGATCGAGCGGGGGGCCAGACAATGAGCAGTTCTTC. The V gene is TRBV7-9, the J gene TRBJ2-1; 9 nucleotides line up with TRBD2. Trimming cost V 6 bases and J 5 bases; bases outside gene matches: 8. Germline CDR1 and CDR2: SEHNR and FQNEAQ (reference sequence). The CDR3 has 15 residues. The whole variable domain, filled in from reference TRBV7-9 and TRBJ2-1, reads DTGVSQNPRHKITKRGQNVTFRCDPISEHNRLYWYRQTLGQGPEFLTYFQNEAQLEKSRLLSDRFSAERPKGSFSTLEIQRTEQGDSAMYLCASRSSGGPDNEQFFGPGTRLTVL.

The CDR3 region has the DNA TGTGCCAGCAGCCGGGAGGCGGTAGCGGCCTACAATGAGCAGTTCTTC. Encoded protein: CASSREAVAAYNEQFF. The chain couples TRBV7-9 to TRBJ2-1, with 7 bases aligning to TRBD2. Per germline, CDR1 SEHNR and CDR2 FQNEAQ (reference sequence). This CDR3 is built from 16 residues. Unmatched junction bases numbered 9, after V lost 5 bases and J lost 2 bases.

The J gene is TRBJ2-2, the V gene TRBV21-1; no check of the table's D call, TRBD2, against the DNA was made. TRBV21-1 constitutes a pseudogene. This CDR3 has 15 residues. CDR3 DNA sequence: TGTGCCAGCAGCAAAGAGGGGGGGAGCACCGGGGAGCTGTTTTTT. Translated, it gives CASSKEGGSTGELFF.

The rearrangement joins TRBV6-1 to TRBJ1-2, with D possibly matching TRBD1 (5 bases). Germline assignment: CDR1 MNHNS and CDR2 SASEGT. Deletions cut 0 bases from V and 4 bases from J, with 9 bases between. CDR3 length equals 14 residues. The CDR3 is CASSEAQGGYGYTF. The DNA of the CDR3 is TGTGCCAGCAGTGAAGCGCAGGGAGGCTATGGCTACACCTTC.

This clone was seen only once. V is TRBV30 and J is TRBJ2-3, with 9 bases lining up with TRBD2. V shed 7 bases, J shed 0 bases, and the junction held 2 bases outside the gene matches. The CDR3 runs to 13 residues. The germline CDR1 and CDR2 sequences are GTSNPN and SVGIG (reference sequence). The CDR3 DNA reads as TGTGCCTCGACTAGCGGTAGCACAGATACGCAGTATTTT. Its translation: CASTSGSTDTQYF.

This chain uses TRBV7-2 with TRBJ2-1; D could derive from TRBD1 or TRBD2 (6 bases each). V lost 3 bases and J lost 8, with 17 bases in between. Germline CDR1 and CDR2: SGHTA and FQGNSA. The CDR3 is made up of 15 amino acids. The CDR3 DNA reads as TGTGCCAGCAGCTTGATAGGAGGGGGGATACATGAGCAGTTCTTC. It is translated as CASSLIGGGIHEQFF.